The sequence of this T cell receptor (beta chain) was determined in a study of blood T cell repertoires in COVID-19. The wider study: Symptom resolution, clearance, or two negative PCRs marked donors in Cohort 3 as recovered.

This CDR3 is built from 15 residues. CDR1 and CDR2 from the germline V gene are SGHRS and YFSETQ. V shed 3 bases and J shed 0 bases, with 12 bases lying between them. Sequenced by immunoSEQ multiplex PCR; TCRdb stores in-frame clones only, minus some. The table lists approximately 250,000 clones, more than 75% of them singletons. The clonotype comes from a woman aged 60-70 years in a cohort exposed to, infected with or recovered from COVID-19 (not recorded which). The V and J genes are TRBV5-1 and TRBJ1-1; maybe TRBD1 (6 bases). Sequencing was carried out using PBMCs or T cells enriched from blood (not recorded which). The DNA for the CDR3 is TGCGCCAGCAGCTATTCGGGGGGCATGAACACTGAAGCTTTCTTT. Residues: CASSYSGGMNTEAFF.